This record looks at one T cell receptor beta chain sequence and its context. The clone's antigen remains unknown. No much larger clone exists at a distance of one base, and base qualities are not known. The data stem from a study of identical twins listed by TCRdb under 2016. For the study in its entirety: The study deep-sequenced TCR alpha and beta repertoires from monozygotic twins, unrelated adults of various ages and cord blood to test whether fetal clonotypes persist. To rule out contamination, the twin experiments were replicated at different times with different library preparation protocols.

Every donor was a healthy Caucasian. The twin cohort comprised three pairs of female monozygotic twins, all aged about 18 to 30 years. RNA for TCR libraries was isolated from peripheral blood mononuclear cells. Including cysteine and phenylalanine, the CDR3 has 14 amino acids. The kept DNA is CDR3 alone, 42 bases in frame from the first base. From a lookup of the germline V gene, CDR1 and CDR2 are SQVTM and ANQGSEA. V lost 4 bases and J lost 1 base, and the count of bases not matched to a germline gene is 4. Library method: 5' RACE. Instrument used: Illumina HiSeq 2000. Template switching introduced a universal primer binding site; the final cDNA contained a unique molecular identifier, enabling accurate counting of TCR cDNA molecules. Specific primers in the conserved constant-segment region were used to synthesize first-strand cDNA for the TCR alpha and beta chains. To control for contamination, every cDNA library was double barcoded, receiving both a SMART-Mk sample barcode and Illumina barcodes. TruSeq adapter sequences along with Illumina sample barcodes were introduced in two successive PCR steps. Sequencing of the TCR alpha and beta cDNA libraries was done on the Illumina HiSeq platform using custom primers. Processing in the source paper ran as follows. Unique molecular identifiers were extracted from raw reads with MiGEC, and CDR3 positions were determined with MiXCR. Recombination models were inferred per individual with the repgenHMM and IGoR tools using an EM algorithm. Shared clonotypes were analyzed with the tcR package in R, and sharing was normalized by the product of cloneset sizes. To study raw recombination without the effects of thymic and clonal selection, out-of-frame nonproductive sequences were analyzed. TCRdb cleaned the public reads at Q25 with fastp, built clones with MiXCR and kept in-frame beta chains. Every entry covers one CDR3 protein and lists the most common genes and DNA from its rows. Clone size and V and J calls follow TCRdb, not the original study. This sample lists around 690,000 distinct CDR3 sequences; 21% were detected once. The ten largest account for around 4.5% of the sample.

The full study reports these points: Abundant cord blood beta clonotypes had fewer insertions, young adult naive repertoires showed a similar but weaker trend, and memory repertoires showed no such trend. Because the same donors could not be followed over many years, the conclusions depended on cross-sectional statistical analysis. Compared with coincidental sharing between unrelated individuals, an excess of low generation-probability sequences was observed among out-of-frame TCR alpha sequences shared between twins. Excess twin sharing in beta out-of-frame sequences was weaker because fewer shared sequences lowered the signal-to-noise ratio. Zero-insertion analyses could be partly confounded by invariant T cells such as MAIT and iNKT, though diverse VJ usage argued against such confounding for most clonotypes. In monozygotic twins, out-of-frame TCR alpha sharing was systematically underestimated by recombination models, although the models agreed with sharing between unrelated individuals.

The same data also went into a second study, on T cells expressing NK-cell markers. Reported in the second study: TCR beta-chain repertoires were profiled in sorted CD3+CD56+NKG2C+, CD3+CD56+NKG2C- and CD3+CD56-NKG2C+ T-cell subsets from roughly eight donors. Of the eight sequenced donors, seven were found to be HCMV-seropositive and one was found to be HCMV-seronegative. In several experiments an anti-gammadeltaTCR antibody was added to restrict sorting to alphabetaTCR-expressing T cells. In a handful of donors, the dominant CD3+CD56+NKG2C+ clonotypes were among the top 10 CD8+ clonotypes and accounted for about 1.0-7.5% of CD8+ T cells. Those dominant clonotypes were again the most abundant among CD3+CD56-NKG2C+ cells in a handful of donors, at roughly 25-65%. Whether the expanded NKG2C-expressing T cell clones were specific for HCMV antigens remained unclear. The eight sequenced donors were randomly selected healthy volunteers, three men and five women. To determine HCMV serostatus, a commercial ELISA kit was used to detect HCMV-specific IgG in serum. For about 6 donors, bulk peripheral blood T-cell repertoires were additionally sequenced from unsorted PBMC. MIGEC was used to demultiplex reads and group reads by UMI, and MiTCR was used to assemble and quantify clonotypes. To exclude erroneous sequences, only TCR cDNA sequences supported by at least two reads were retained. Downstream repertoire analysis used the tcR package, and clonotypes were matched across fractions by CDR3 nucleotide sequence plus V segment. Antigen specificity was annotated against VDJdb with VDJmatch, allowing one amino acid substitution in CDR3.

The TCR sequence derives from a woman aged 18-29 years in good health. The chain employs TRBV29-1 and TRBJ2-7; 10 bases in the middle match TRBD1. Sequencing input: PBMCs. The sequenced DNA: TGCAGCGTTGCAAGGGACAGGGGTTCCTACGAGCAGTACTTC. Its protein is CSVARDRGSYEQYF.